The entry below describes one T cell receptor beta chain. The antigen remains undetermined. The data derive from a study of T-cell reconstitution after alpha-beta-depleted transplantation in children. General study points: Where some patients showed high TCRbeta diversity at day 60, it came from recipient T cells and thymic progenitors that had survived.

Trimming cost V 4 bases and J 6 bases; bases outside gene matches: 9. Germline CDR1 and CDR2: MDHEN and SYDVKM. The CDR3 runs 15 residues. As it was prepared, the TCRbeta library received unique molecular identifiers. TCRdb redid the calling of the PCR reads with MiXCR, one entry per CDR3 protein. The sample lists around 960,000 distinct CDR3 sequences; about 29% were seen once. This chain links TRBV28 with TRBJ2-1; 7 bases align to TRBD2. The TCR comes from a boy in the first two years of life who had a stem cell transplant for SCID, so the T cells may come from the graft donor. Sequenced material: PBMCs, mostly from graft donor cells, taken 360 days after TCRalphabeta/CD19-depleted stem cell transplant. CDR3 protein: CASSSPGGASNEQFF. The CDR3 DNA reads as TGTGCCAGCAGTTCCCCGGGGGGAGCGAGCAATGAGCAGTTCTTC.